One and the same sample provided the 5 T cell receptor beta chains below, sequenced in a study of human T cells and chemical hapten exposure. The time point denotes: patch test 3, about 24 weeks after DPC sensitization. Stated treatment: therapeutic diphenylcyclopropenone sensitization with weekly scalp DPC. TCRdb re-called the RACE reads with MiXCR, one entry per CDR3 protein. The sample holds over 75,000 distinct CDR3 sequences, approximately 11% seen once. Sequences were derived from whole blood, sampled in connection with sensitization to the hapten diphenylcyclopropenone (DPC). These receptors were taken from a woman aged 30 to 39 with alopecia areata. Some clones in this sample may be carry-over from other donors' samples.

This clonotype has only a few counts. The genes are TRBV5-5 and TRBJ2-5, with 9 bases identical to TRBD1. V gave up 4 bases and J gave up 4 bases; unmatched junction bases: 14. This CDR3 spans 17 amino acids. Germline CDR1 is SGHKS and CDR2 is YYEKEE (reference sequence). The CDR3 bases are TGTGCCAGCAGCCCCCGAACGGGACAGGGTATTCCAGAGACCCAGTACTTC. It specifies CASSPRTGQGIPETQYF.

This clonotype was detected many times. CDR3 region: CASSEWANSPLHF. The CDR3 DNA follows: TGTGCCAGCAGTGAGTGGGCTAATTCACCCCTCCACTTT. This chain uses TRBV6-4 with TRBJ1-6; D gene uncertain. CDR1 and CDR2 (germline): MRHNA, SNTAGT. V was trimmed by 3 bases and J by 6 bases, leaving 6 bases between them. The CDR3 totals 13 residues.

This clonotype occurred once. Because it lacks the conserved phenylalanine or tryptophan at the end, this CDR3 is likely a read error. This chain joins TRBV28 and TRBJ2-7; weak D call: TRBD2 (6 bases). The CDR3 is 14 residues long. V was cut by 8 bases and J by 2 bases, with 16 bases left in between. Per germline, CDR1 MDHEN and CDR2 SYDVKM. CDR3 sequence: CASGGDPLAYEQYY. Written as DNA, the CDR3 is TGTGCCAGCGGAGGGGATCCCTTAGCCTACGAGCAGTACTAC.

This clonotype turned up a few times. The genes are TRBV4-3 and TRBJ2-1; 12 positions agree with TRBD2. The CDR3 has 17 amino acids. V was clipped by 1 base and J by 7 bases; unmatched bases: 8. Looked up from germline, CDR1 is LGHNA and CDR2 is YSLEER. As DNA, the CDR3 is TGCGCCAGCAGCCAAGGACTAGCGGGAGTTATGAATAATGAGCAGTTCTTC. Protein: CASSQGLAGVMNNEQFF.

This clonotype has ten or more counts. The CDR3 region has the DNA TGTGCCAGCAGCCGAACAGGGGGCGGCTCCTACGAGCAGTACTTC. Encoded protein: CASSRTGGGSYEQYF. The rearrangement joins TRBV6-2 or TRBV6-3 to TRBJ2-7; 9 bases are a match to TRBD1. Germline lookup yields CDR1 MNHEY and CDR2 SVGEGT. The CDR3 spans 15 residues. Trimming cost V 6 bases and J 0 bases; bases outside gene matches: 6.